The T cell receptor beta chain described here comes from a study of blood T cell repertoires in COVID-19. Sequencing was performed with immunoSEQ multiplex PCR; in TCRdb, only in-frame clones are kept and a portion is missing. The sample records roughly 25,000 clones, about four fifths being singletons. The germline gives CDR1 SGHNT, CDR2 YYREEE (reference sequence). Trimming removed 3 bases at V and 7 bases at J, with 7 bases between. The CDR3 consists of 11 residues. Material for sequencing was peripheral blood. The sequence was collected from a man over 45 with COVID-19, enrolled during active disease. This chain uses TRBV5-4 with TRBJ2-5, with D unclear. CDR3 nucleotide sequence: TGTGCCAGCAGCTCCTTCGGGACCCAGTACTTC. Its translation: CASSSFGTQYF. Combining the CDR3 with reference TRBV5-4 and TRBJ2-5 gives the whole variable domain ETGVTQSPTHLIKTRGQQVTLRCSSQSGHNTVSWYQQALGQGPQFIFQYYREEENGRGNFPPRFSGLQFPNYSSELNVNALELDDSALYLCASSSFGTQYFGPGTRLLVL.